A selection of T cell receptor beta chains follows, all from one sample in a study of HIV-infected children after antiretroviral therapy interruption. Using its own MiXCR run on the 3' RACE reads, TCRdb lists one record per CDR3 protein. This sample has more than 85,000 distinct CDR3 sequences, with approximately 6.9% found just once. The sample here was CD45RA+ CD4+ T cells from PBMCs, pooled from several time points, taken from a donor given antiretroviral therapy, either interrupted or continuous. Receptors originate from a pool of human donors with HIV. The CDR3 runs from the conserved cysteine through the conserved F or W. The order of the fields is clone size, D gene, V gene, J gene, CDR3 protein, CDR3 DNA. The D gene is left open where the match is weak. A clone size is listed for some rows: how often the clone was seen (once, few, many), or a class if it is expanded.

many,.,TRBV3-1,TRBJ2-7,CASSQRGPAYEQYF,TGTGCCAGCAGCCAGCGCGGGCCGGCCTACGAGCAGTACTTC
many,.,TRBV4-1,TRBJ2-1,CASSQDGVPSSYNEQFF,TGCGCCAGCAGCCAAGATGGCGTACCGAGCTCCTACAATGAGCAGTTCTTC
.,TRBD2,TRBV7-3,TRBJ2-3,CASSPRGRGTYTDTQYF,TGTGCCAGCAGCCCCCGCGGGCGGGGGACCTACACAGATACGCAGTATTTT
few,.,TRBV7-2,TRBJ2-7,CASSYTMDSYEQYF,TGTGCCAGCAGCTATACGATGGACTCCTACGAGCAGTACTTC
.,TRBD1,TRBV30,TRBJ1-5,CAWAGTVSNQPQHF,TGTGCCTGGGCCGGGACAGTGAGCAATCAGCCCCAGCATTTT
.,.,TRBV29-1,TRBJ2-2,CSVDSGSPAGELFF,TGCAGCGTAGACTCAGGGAGCCCCGCCGGGGAGCTGTTTTTT
.,TRBD1,TRBV5-1,TRBJ2-1,CASSLGDDRDEQFF,TGCGCCAGCAGCTTGGGTGATGACAGGGATGAGCAGTTCTTC
many,.,TRBV6-6,TRBJ1-2,CASSLMVGSPDPYGYTF,TGTGCCAGCAGCCTTATGGTCGGGTCGCCCGACCCTTATGGCTACACCTTC
many,TRBD1,TRBV5-1,TRBJ2-7,CASSSDRGHKEQYF,TGCGCCAGCAGCTCGGACAGGGGGCACAAGGAGCAGTACTTC
many,.,TRBV5-1,TRBJ1-6,CASSWGDRNSPLHF,TGCGCCAGCAGCTGGGGGGACCGTAATTCACCCCTCCACTTT
many,.,TRBV29-1,TRBJ2-2,CSVALSSATGELFF,TGCAGCGTTGCGTTGAGCTCCGCCACCGGGGAGCTGTTTTTT
many,.,TRBV6-5,TRBJ1-4,CASGGAGREELFF,TGTGCCAGCGGTGGGGCAGGGAGGGAGGAACTGTTTTTT
many,TRBD2,TRBV10-3,TRBJ2-7,CAISDPPLAASDEQYF,TGTGCCATCAGTGATCCCCCACTAGCGGCCTCCGACGAGCAGTACTTC
many,TRBD1,TRBV19,TRBJ1-5,CATGTVNQPQHF,TGTGCCACCGGGACAGTCAATCAGCCCCAGCATTTT
medium-sized,.,TRBV23-1,TRBJ2-1,CASSLYAEQFF,TGTGCCAGCAGTCTATATGCTGAGCAGTTCTTC
many,TRBD1,TRBV2,TRBJ1-4,CASSTQGAREKLFF,TGTGCCAGCAGCACACAGGGGGCGCGTGAAAAACTGTTTTTT
.,TRBD1,TRBV2,TRBJ1-1,CASRVQGAAGVEAFF,TGTGCCAGCAGGGTTCAGGGGGCAGCTGGGGTTGAAGCTTTCTTT
many,TRBD1,TRBV19,TRBJ1-1,CASSRVRGQVNTEAFF,TGTGCCAGTAGTAGGGTGAGGGGGCAGGTGAACACTGAAGCTTTCTTT
few,TRBD1,TRBV19,TRBJ2-3,CASSPGTGSDTQYF,TGTGCCAGTAGTCCCGGGACAGGATCAGATACGCAGTATTTT
many,.,TRBV5-1,TRBJ2-2,CASTQGGTARSGELFF,TGCGCCAGCACCCAAGGTGGGACGGCTCGTTCCGGGGAGCTGTTTTTT
many,.,TRBV12-3/TRBV12-4,TRBJ2-7,CASSLDRDRSYEQYF,TGTGCCAGCAGTCTCGACCGGGACCGATCCTACGAGCAGTACTTC
many,TRBD2,TRBV7-9,TRBJ2-3,CASSFGGSTDTQYF,TGTGCCAGCAGCTTCGGGGGGAGCACAGATACGCAGTATTTT
many,TRBD1,TRBV10-3,TRBJ1-2,CAISPRPGGGYTF,TGTGCCATCAGTCCCAGGCCAGGGGGTGGCTACACCTTC
many,.,TRBV29-1,TRBJ2-7,CSVSVSYEQYF,TGCAGCGTTAGCGTCAGCTACGAGCAGTACTTC
many,.,TRBV7-3,TRBJ2-7,CASSLTPLLYEQYF,TGTGCCAGCAGCTTAACCCCACTTCTCTACGAGCAGTACTTC
.,TRBD2,TRBV12-3/TRBV12-4,TRBJ2-5,CASSLGGGFQETQYF,TGTGCCAGCAGTTTGGGCGGGGGGTTCCAAGAGACCCAGTACTTC
many,.,TRBV12-3/TRBV12-4,TRBJ1-6,CASSPLSGWAPLHF,TGTGCCAGCAGCCCTCTGTCAGGATGGGCACCCCTCCACTTT
many,.,TRBV2,TRBJ1-2,CASSVDGLGSGYTF,TGTGCCAGCAGTGTGGACGGCCTCGGTAGTGGCTACACCTTC
many,.,TRBV20-1,TRBJ2-7,CSASVPHYGQYF,TGCAGTGCTAGTGTCCCCCACTATGGGCAGTACTTC
many,.,TRBV30,TRBJ1-5,CAFDSALGQPQHF,TGTGCCTTCGACAGTGCCTTAGGTCAGCCCCAGCATTTT
many,.,TRBV6-5,TRBJ1-4,CASEDGARGVF,TGTGCCAGCGAAGACGGGGCGCGTGGGGTTTTT
.,.,TRBV5-1,TRBJ2-5,CASSHPEETQYF,TGCGCCAGCAGCCACCCCGAAGAGACCCAGTACTTC
.,.,TRBV19,TRBJ2-3,CASSISTSTDTQYF,TGTGCCAGTAGTATTTCGACTAGCACAGATACGCAGTATTTT
few,.,TRBV28,TRBJ2-4,CASSLGGAGKNIQYF,TGTGCCAGCAGTTTGGGGGGCGCGGGCAAAAACATTCAGTACTTC
many,TRBD1,TRBV6-4,TRBJ2-7,CASSHHPWDRDFYEQYF,TGTGCCAGCAGTCACCACCCCTGGGACAGAGACTTTTACGAGCAGTACTTC
many,.,TRBV3-1,TRBJ1-2,CASSQTDHNYGYTF,TGTGCCAGCAGCCAAACAGATCACAACTATGGCTACACCTTC
few,TRBD1,TRBV7-9,TRBJ2-7,CASSVLDRALSSYEQYF,TGCGCCAGCAGTGTCCTAGACAGGGCGTTGAGCTCCTACGAGCAGTACTTC
many,TRBD2,TRBV12-3/TRBV12-4,TRBJ2-5,CASSFARTSDQETQYF,TGTGCCAGCAGTTTTGCCCGGACTAGCGACCAAGAGACCCAGTACTTC
.,.,TRBV4-2,TRBJ2-2,CASSQEGGTSNTGELFF,TGTGCCAGCAGCCAAGAAGGAGGGACATCGAACACCGGGGAGCTGTTTTTT
many,.,TRBV12-3/TRBV12-4,TRBJ1-1,CAIRPRGRWGAFF,TGTGCCATCCGCCCCAGAGGGAGATGGGGAGCTTTCTTT
few,.,TRBV6-7,TRBJ1-6,CASSGTSATWETLHF,TGTGCCAGCAGCGGGACTTCAGCCACCTGGGAGACCCTCCACTTT
few,TRBD1,TRBV9,TRBJ1-2,CASSGYGTGGMFGYTF,TGTGCCAGCAGCGGTTACGGGACAGGGGGCATGTTTGGCTACACCTTC
many,TRBD2,TRBV6-2/TRBV6-3,TRBJ2-5,CASSRTSGPQETQYF,TGTGCCAGCAGTCGGACTAGCGGCCCCCAAGAGACCCAGTACTTC
many,.,TRBV4-1,TRBJ2-7,CASSQVGLEQYF,TGCGCCAGCAGCCAAGTAGGACTTGAGCAGTACTTC
many,TRBD1,TRBV28,TRBJ1-1,CASSTGGTEAFF,TGTGCCAGCAGTACAGGGGGCACTGAAGCTTTCTTT
.,.,TRBV3-1,TRBJ2-5,CASDAGGETQYF,TGTGCCAGCGACGCTGGGGGGGAGACCCAGTACTTC
many,.,TRBV6-1,TRBJ2-3,CASNRTPSIDTQYF,TGTGCCAGCAACAGGACTCCTTCCATCGATACGCAGTATTTT
many,.,TRBV6-5,TRBJ1-2,CASSQDRNYGYTF,TGTGCCAGCAGCCAGGACAGAAACTATGGCTACACCTTC
medium-sized,TRBD2,TRBV12-3/TRBV12-4,TRBJ2-6,CASSLVLAGLSGANVLTF,TGTGCCAGCAGTTTAGTGCTAGCGGGACTCTCTGGGGCCAACGTCCTGACTTTC
many,.,TRBV14,TRBJ1-1,CASSQTRTVNTEAFF,TGTGCCAGCAGCCAAACCCGCACAGTGAACACTGAAGCTTTCTTT
medium-sized,.,TRBV20-1,TRBJ2-1,CSASGSSYNEQFF,TGCAGTGCTAGCGGGTCCTCCTACAATGAGCAGTTCTTC
few,.,TRBV10-3,TRBJ1-1,CAIRTLTGLQSEAFF,TGTGCCATCAGGACCTTAACCGGGCTCCAGAGTGAAGCTTTCTTT
many,.,TRBV20-1,TRBJ1-2,CSAGVGHGYTF,TGCAGTGCTGGCGTAGGGCATGGCTACACCTTC
.,.,TRBV19,TRBJ2-5,CASSIEGASPQETQYF,TGTGCCAGTAGTATAGAGGGGGCTTCTCCCCAAGAGACCCAGTACTTC
many,.,TRBV28,TRBJ1-3,CASSLYPGTGNTIYF,TGTGCCAGCAGTTTATACCCCGGCACTGGAAACACCATATATTTT